The 14 T cell receptor beta chains given below trace back to one sample, sequenced in a study of blood T cell repertoires in COVID-19. Some clones are missing from TCRdb's copy, which holds only in-frame ones; the method was immunoSEQ multiplex PCR. This table holds around 100,000 clones, roughly 72% found once. What was sequenced was peripheral blood. All receptors come from an elderly man with acute or convalescent COVID-19.

The chain couples TRBV28 to TRBJ2-1; 11 positions agree with TRBD2. The CDR3 totals 15 residues. Trimming took 7 bases from V and 4 from J; bases not matched to a gene: 6. Per the germline V gene, CDR1 is MDHEN and CDR2 is SYDVKM. The CDR3 is CASKSGTSGYNEQFF. CDR3 DNA: TGTGCCAGCAAATCCGGGACTAGCGGTTACAATGAGCAGTTCTTC.

The rearrangement uses TRBV6-1 and TRBJ2-1; 10 positions match TRBD2. The CDR3 is made up of 17 amino acids. V was pared by 3 bases and J by 4 bases, with 9 bases of the junction left unmatched. CDR1 is MNHNS, CDR2 SASEGT, per germline. This CDR3 reads CASSEPPWTSGYNEQFF. DNA of the CDR3: TGTGCCAGCAGTGAGCCTCCGTGGACTAGCGGTTACAATGAGCAGTTCTTC.

The rearrangement links TRBV27 to TRBJ1-4; 7 positions match TRBD1. The germline V gene encodes CDR1 MNHEY and CDR2 SMNVEV (reference sequence). The CDR3 has 14 residues. The junction had 8 bases not matched to a gene; V was cut back by 8 bases and J by 5 bases. The CDR3 nucleotides read TGTGCCAGCCGCCTACAGGGGAACAATGAAAAACTGTTTTTT. Translating it yields CASRLQGNNEKLFF.

The chain has TRBV19 and TRBJ2-3; 12 nucleotides line up with TRBD2. The trim removed 4 bases at V and 6 bases at J, leaving 5 bases unmatched. The CDR3 is made up of 15 amino acids. Germline V lookup: CDR1 LNHDA, CDR2 SQIVND (reference sequence). The CDR3 DNA sequence: TGTGCCAGTAGTAGACTAGCGGGAGAATACGATACGCAGTATTTT. Residues: CASSRLAGEYDTQYF.

The V and J genes are TRBV6-2 or TRBV6-3 and TRBJ2-5; 8 bases match TRBD1. Germline loops: CDR1 MNHEY, CDR2 SVGEGT. The CDR3 is 15 residues long. V was pared by 5 bases and J by 4 bases, with 9 bases of the junction left unmatched. CDR3 sequence: CASSRGQGLGETQYF. The CDR3, as DNA: TGTGCCAGCAGTCGAGGACAGGGCTTGGGAGAGACCCAGTACTTC.

The CDR3 loop reads CASSSRQGRTDTQYF. CDR3 DNA: TGTGCCAGCAGCTCTCGACAGGGGCGTACAGATACGCAGTATTTT. The genes are TRBV7-2 and TRBJ2-3; 8 nucleotides agree with TRBD1. Germline CDR1 reads SGHTA; CDR2 reads FQGNSA. The CDR3 runs 15 residues. Trimming cost V 4 bases and J 3 bases; bases outside gene matches: 6.

The chain links TRBV7-8 to TRBJ2-2; D ambiguous. The CDR3 length is 12 residues. CDR1 SGHVS and CDR2 FQNEAQ come from the germline V gene. V shed 5 bases and J shed 2 bases, with 3 bases lying between them. In DNA form, the CDR3 reads TGTGCCAGCAGCCCAAACACCGGGGAGCTGTTTTTT. It translates to CASSPNTGELFF.

The gene calls are TRBV12-3 or TRBV12-4 and TRBJ2-7, with D possibly being TRBD2 (6 bases). V lost 2 bases to trimming and J lost 1 base, with 6 bases between them. CDR3 length: 13 residues. CDR3 protein: CASSLLASYEQYF. In DNA form, the CDR3 reads TGTGCCAGCAGTTTACTAGCGTCCTACGAGCAGTACTTC.

The V call is TRBV7-2, the J call TRBJ1-2, with TRBD1 identical over 9 bases. The CDR3 has 16 residues. Trimming cost V 4 bases and J 3 bases; bases outside gene matches: 9. Germline V gives CDR1 SGHTA, CDR2 FQGNSA. Here the CDR3 DNA reads TGTGCCAGCAGCTCACGAACAGGGGGCGCGGACTATGGCTACACCTTC. The encoded protein is CASSSRTGGADYGYTF.

This sequence joins TRBV29-1 and TRBJ2-7, with 8 bases identical to TRBD2. Germline V gene sequence: CDR1 SQVTM, CDR2 ANQGSEA. This CDR3 region has 11 residues. V gave up 6 bases and J gave up 4 bases; unmatched junction bases: 2. CDR3 loop: CSVRGDYEQYF. The CDR3, as DNA: TGCAGCGTGCGGGGGGATTACGAGCAGTACTTC.

The V gene is TRBV3-1 (or the pseudogene TRBV3-2), the J gene TRBJ1-4; a possible D gene is TRBD1 (5 bases). The CDR3 runs to 12 residues. Germline assignment: CDR1 LGHDT and CDR2 YNNKEL (reference sequence). The V end was cut by 3 bases, the J end by 8 bases, with 7 bases between. This chain's CDR3 is CASSQGLEKLFF. The CDR3 coding sequence is TGTGCCAGCAGCCAGGGGCTGGAAAAACTGTTTTTT.

The chain joins TRBV5-6 to TRBJ1-4; 7 nucleotides line up with TRBD1. The V gene end was trimmed by 3 bases and the J gene end by 4 bases; junction bases not matched to a gene: 9. The CDR3 consists of 16 residues. Germline-derived CDR1 and CDR2 are SGHDT and YYEEEE. The DNA for the CDR3 is TGTGCCAGCAGCTGGGGATCGACAGGGTTTAATGAAAAACTGTTTTTT. It specifies CASSWGSTGFNEKLFF.

The chain is built from TRBV28 and TRBJ1-3; no clear D gene. Germline V gene data show CDR1 as MDHEN and CDR2 as SYDVKM. The CDR3 loop spans 15 amino acids. The V and J ends lost 3 bases and 2 bases respectively, with 11 bases between them. This CDR3 is CASSFPGRPGNTIYF. The CDR3, as DNA: TGTGCCAGCAGTTTCCCTGGCAGGCCTGGAAACACCATATATTTT.

The chain recombines TRBV6-5 with TRBJ1-6, with D perhaps matching TRBD1 (5 bases). The CDR3 length is 13 residues. Germline CDR1 MNHEY, CDR2 SVGAGI. Trimming removed 6 bases from V and 5 bases from J, with 8 bases in between. This CDR3 is CASRRQNNSPLHF. CDR3 DNA sequence: TGTGCCAGCAGGAGACAGAATAATTCACCCCTCCACTTT.